The 3 T cell receptor beta chains reported below all come from one sample, sequenced in a study of blood T cell repertoires in COVID-19. TCRdb keeps only in-frame clones here, not all; method: immunoSEQ multiplex PCR. The repertoire holds tens of thousands of clones, with 65% to 70% as singletons. Sequenced material: peripheral blood. Every receptor here comes from a human donor in a cohort sampled during active COVID-19.

The chain carries TRBV5-1 and TRBJ2-3; 14 positions agree with TRBD2. The V and J ends lost 7 bases and 5 bases, in that order; junction bases with no gene match: 6. The CDR3 extends over 15 amino acids. CDR1 SGHRS and CDR2 YFSETQ come from the germline V gene. The CDR3 sequence: CASSSGTSGRDTQYF. The DNA for the CDR3 is TGCGCCAGCTCGAGCGGGACTAGCGGGAGAGATACGCAGTATTTT.

This clone was observed a few times. The chain carries TRBV4-3 and TRBJ2-7; 9 nucleotides align to TRBD1. The CDR3 spans 15 residues. The ends lost 4 bases at V and 3 bases at J; junction bases unmatched: 7. Germline V lookup: CDR1 LGHNA, CDR2 YSLEER. The CDR3 coding sequence is TGCGCCAGCAGCCGACTTCCGGGACAGGGCTACGAGCAGTACTTC. This codes for CASSRLPGQGYEQYF.

This clone was observed a handful of times. The chain couples TRBV27 to TRBJ2-2; tentative D call: TRBD1 (6 bases). The CDR3 consists of 16 residues. V lost 3 bases and J 6 bases, leaving 17 bases between the germline ends. The V gene's germline CDR1 is MNHEY and CDR2 SMNVEV (reference sequence). CDR3 sequence (DNA): TGTGCCAGCAGTTTCTGGGGGCCTCTGGGAGCCGGGGAGCTGTTTTTT. The encoded protein is CASSFWGPLGAGELFF.